This TCR beta chain was identified during a study of blood T cell repertoires in COVID-19 (TCRdb year 2020). Background for the entire study: The collaborator samples originated in the United States, Italy and Spain and spanned the acute and convalescent phases of COVID-19. The prospective study material was composed of cDNA or gDNA derived from T cells, B-cell-depleted T cells, or PBMCs. Deeply sampled blood TCRbeta repertoires from subjects exposed to, actively infected with, or recovered from COVID-19 were included in the dataset. A freely available public database, intended as a resource for researchers studying the immune response to SARS-CoV-2, is where the repertoires were released. The samples were drawn from two sources: the first 160 participants of the ongoing ImmuneRACE study, and fewer than 1,500 subjects contributed by 6 global collaborators. A de-identified subject ID, COVID-19 status, age in years and sex were almost always included in the sample metadata. Where available, HLA class I and class II types were taken from metadata supplied by the sample provider and were not determined by assay-based typing. On the study overall, not on this receptor specifically: The amount of clinical and demographic metadata varied by source and participant and was provided uncurated.

TCRbeta CDR3 regions were amplified from genomic DNA using the immunoSEQ Assay, a bias-controlled multiplex PCR. The authors processed their data as follows. Within the assay, amplification of reference gene primers was used to estimate how many nucleated cells each sample contained. Sequence reads were collapsed and filtered to measure the absolute abundance of every unique TCRbeta CDR3 rearrangement. For each sample, productive Simpson clonality was calculated by taking the square root of Simpson's diversity index across productive rearrangements. In TCRdb, the immuneACCESS table is reduced to in-frame sequences with V and J assigned. These tables do not hold every clone; where another copy was compared, an unresolved V gene accounts for under half, and the others remain unexplained. The D gene and trimming were derived from the DNA, and the V and J assignments and clone size from that table. The sample table lists 140,000 to 150,000 clones, 65% to 85% of them with a count of one. The top ten clonotypes cover 1.9% of the sample.

For CDR1 and CDR2, the germline V gene lists MDHEN and SYDVKM. For this chain, trimming is 5 bases at the V end and 5 bases at the J end, and the number of junction bases without a gene match is 9. Reading from cysteine to phenylalanine, the CDR3 counts 15 amino acids. Here the CDR3 DNA is all that survives: 45 bases in frame from base 1. Whole blood was collected in K2EDTA tubes by collaborating institutions according to the institutions' own protocols. For TCRbeta analysis, collaborators shipped samples in one of three forms: frozen whole blood, isolated PBMCs, or DNA extracted from either of those sample types. Note on this clone: This clone's antigen is unknown. No qualities accompany the bases; no much larger clone lies one base away.

The source material was peripheral blood. The sequence is built from TRBV28 and TRBJ2-7, with 10 bases in between that match TRBD2. This receptor was obtained from a woman aged 55-69 years with acute or convalescent COVID-19. The nucleotides read TGTGCCAGCAGTCCCGAACTAGCGGGATCCCACGAGCAGTACTTC. Its product reads: CASSPELAGSHEQYF.